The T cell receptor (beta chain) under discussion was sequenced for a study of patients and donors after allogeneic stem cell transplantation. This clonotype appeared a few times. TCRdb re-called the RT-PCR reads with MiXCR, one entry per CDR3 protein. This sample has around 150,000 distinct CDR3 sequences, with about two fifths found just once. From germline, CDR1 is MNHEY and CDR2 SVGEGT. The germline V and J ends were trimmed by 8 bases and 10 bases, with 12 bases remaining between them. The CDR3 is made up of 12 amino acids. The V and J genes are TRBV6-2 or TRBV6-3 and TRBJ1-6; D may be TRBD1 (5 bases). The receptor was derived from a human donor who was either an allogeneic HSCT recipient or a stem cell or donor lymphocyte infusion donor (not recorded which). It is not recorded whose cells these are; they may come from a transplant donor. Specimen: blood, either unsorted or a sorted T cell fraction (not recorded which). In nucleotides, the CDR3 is TGTGCCAGCCAGGGCTTCGGGTCACCCCTCCACTTT. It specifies CASQGFGSPLHF.